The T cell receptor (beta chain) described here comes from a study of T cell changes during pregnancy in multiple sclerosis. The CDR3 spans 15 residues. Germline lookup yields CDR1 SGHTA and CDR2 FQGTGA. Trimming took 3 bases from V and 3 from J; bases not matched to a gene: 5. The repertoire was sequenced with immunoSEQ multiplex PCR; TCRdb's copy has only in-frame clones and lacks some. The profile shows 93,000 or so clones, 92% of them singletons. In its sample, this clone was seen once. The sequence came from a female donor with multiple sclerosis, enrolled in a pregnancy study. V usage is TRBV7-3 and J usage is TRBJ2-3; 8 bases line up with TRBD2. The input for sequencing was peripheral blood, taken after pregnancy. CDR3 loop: CASSLSGRGTDTQYF. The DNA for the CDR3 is TGTGCCAGCAGCTTGAGCGGGAGAGGGACAGATACGCAGTATTTT.